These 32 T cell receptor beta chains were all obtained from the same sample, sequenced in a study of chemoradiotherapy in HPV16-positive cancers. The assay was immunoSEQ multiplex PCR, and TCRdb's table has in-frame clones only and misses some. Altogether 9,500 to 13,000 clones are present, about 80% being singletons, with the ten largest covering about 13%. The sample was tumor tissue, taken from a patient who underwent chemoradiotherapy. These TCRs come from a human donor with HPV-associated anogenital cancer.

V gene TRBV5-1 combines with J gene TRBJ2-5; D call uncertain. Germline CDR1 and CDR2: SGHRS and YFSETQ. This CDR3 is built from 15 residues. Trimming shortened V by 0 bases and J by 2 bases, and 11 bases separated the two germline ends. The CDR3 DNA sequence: TGCGCCAGCAGCTTGGATGTCGGACCACAAGAGACCCAGTACTTC. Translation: CASSLDVGPQETQYF.

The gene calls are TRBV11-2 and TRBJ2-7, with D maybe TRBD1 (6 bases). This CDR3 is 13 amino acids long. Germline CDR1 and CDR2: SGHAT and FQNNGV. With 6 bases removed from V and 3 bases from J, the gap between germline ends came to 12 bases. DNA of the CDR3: TGTGCCAGCAGAAGGGACAAGATCTACGAGCAGTACTTC. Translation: CASRRDKIYEQYF.

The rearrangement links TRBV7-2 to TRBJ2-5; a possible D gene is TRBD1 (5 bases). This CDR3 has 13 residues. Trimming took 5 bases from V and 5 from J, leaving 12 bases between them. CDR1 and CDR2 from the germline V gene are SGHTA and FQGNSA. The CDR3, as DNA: TGTGCCAGCAGCCGTGGACCAGGGGAGACCCAGTACTTC. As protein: CASSRGPGETQYF. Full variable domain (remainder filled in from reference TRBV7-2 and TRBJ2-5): GAGVSQSPSNKVTEKGKDVELRCDPISGHTALYWYRQSLGQGLEFLIYFQGNSAPDKSGLPSDRFSAERTGGSVSTLTIQRTQQEDSAVYLCASSRGPGETQYFGPGTRLLVL.

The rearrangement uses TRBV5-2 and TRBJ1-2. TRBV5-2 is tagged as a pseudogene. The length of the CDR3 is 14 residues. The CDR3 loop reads CASSPTGELGGYTF. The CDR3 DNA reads TGTGCCAGCAGCCCCACGGGGGAGTTGGGTGGCTACACCTTC.

In DNA form, the CDR3 reads TGTGCCTGGACCCCCGGGACAGGGCTCCACGAGCAGTACTTC. This encodes CAWTPGTGLHEQYF. The chain has TRBV19 and TRBJ2-7; the match to TRBD1 covers 9 bases. The ends lost 11 bases at V and 5 bases at J; junction bases unmatched: 13. CDR3 length equals 14 residues. Germline loops: CDR1 LNHDA, CDR2 SQIVND (reference sequence).

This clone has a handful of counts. The CDR3 sequence is CSASNPTEAFF. The DNA of the CDR3 is TGCAGTGCAAGTAACCCCACTGAAGCTTTCTTT. The chain uses TRBV20-1 and TRBJ1-1; D gene uncertain. The germline V and J ends were trimmed by 6 bases and 4 bases, with 9 bases remaining between them. Germline assignment: CDR1 DFQATT and CDR2 SNEGSKA (reference sequence). CDR3 size: 11 residues.

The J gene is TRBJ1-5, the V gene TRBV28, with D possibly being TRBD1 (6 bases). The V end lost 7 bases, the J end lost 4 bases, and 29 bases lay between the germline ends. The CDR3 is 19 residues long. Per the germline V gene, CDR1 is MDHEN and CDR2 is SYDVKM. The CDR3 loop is CASKTAWDTIRQTNQPQHF. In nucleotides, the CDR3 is TGTGCCAGCAAAACGGCGTGGGACACGATACGGCAAACAAATCAGCCCCAGCATTTT. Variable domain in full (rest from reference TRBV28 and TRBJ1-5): DVKVTQSSRYLVKRTGEKVFLECVQDMDHENMFWYRQDPGLGLRLIYFSYDVKMKEKGDIPEGYSVSREKKERFSLILESASTNQTSMYLCASKTAWDTIRQTNQPQHFGDGTRLSIL.

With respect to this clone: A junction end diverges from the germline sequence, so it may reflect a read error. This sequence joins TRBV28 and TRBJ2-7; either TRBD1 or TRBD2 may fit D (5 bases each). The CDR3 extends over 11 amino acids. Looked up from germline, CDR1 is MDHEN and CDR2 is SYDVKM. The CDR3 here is CAIVQGEVADF. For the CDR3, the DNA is TGTGCCATTGTGCAGGGAGAAGTCGCGGACTTC.

In DNA form, the CDR3 reads TGTGCCAGCAGCATCCGACTAGCGGGGGACCAAGAGACCCAGTACTTC. It translates to CASSIRLAGDQETQYF. V usage is TRBV4-2 and J usage is TRBJ2-5; the match to TRBD2 covers 12 bases. Germline loops: CDR1 LGHNA, CDR2 YNFKEQ. This CDR3 spans 16 amino acids. V was clipped by 5 bases and J by 0 bases; unmatched bases: 4.

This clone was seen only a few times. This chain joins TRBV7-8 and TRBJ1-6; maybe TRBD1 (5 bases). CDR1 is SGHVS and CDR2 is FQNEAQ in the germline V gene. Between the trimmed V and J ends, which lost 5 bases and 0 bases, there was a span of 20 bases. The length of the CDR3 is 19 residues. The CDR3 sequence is CASSPDHRDRSSYNSPLHF. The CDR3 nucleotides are TGTGCCAGCAGCCCAGATCACCGGGACCGCAGCTCCTATAATTCACCCCTCCACTTT.

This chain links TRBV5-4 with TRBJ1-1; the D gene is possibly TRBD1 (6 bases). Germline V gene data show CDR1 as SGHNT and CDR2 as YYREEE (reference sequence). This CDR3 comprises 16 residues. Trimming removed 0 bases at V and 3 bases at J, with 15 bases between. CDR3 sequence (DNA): TGTGCCAGCAGCTTGGGACCACCCACAGGGTACACTGAAGCTTTCTTT. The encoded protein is CASSLGPPTGYTEAFF.

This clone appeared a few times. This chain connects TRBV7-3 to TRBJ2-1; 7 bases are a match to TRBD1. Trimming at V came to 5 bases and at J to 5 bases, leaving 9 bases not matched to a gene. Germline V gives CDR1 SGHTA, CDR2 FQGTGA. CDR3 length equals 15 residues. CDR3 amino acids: CASSRMGTADNEQFF. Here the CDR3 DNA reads TGTGCCAGCAGCCGGATGGGGACAGCAGACAATGAGCAGTTCTTC.

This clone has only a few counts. As DNA, the CDR3 is TGTGCCACCAGCAGAGACAGGGAATACCGTTCTGGCTACACCTTC. The encoded protein is CATSRDREYRSGYTF. The genes are TRBV15 and TRBJ1-2; the D gene is possibly TRBD1 (5 bases). Germline CDR1 reads LNHNV; CDR2 reads YYDKDF (reference sequence). The CDR3 covers 15 residues. Deletions cut 0 bases from V and 7 bases from J, with 15 bases between.

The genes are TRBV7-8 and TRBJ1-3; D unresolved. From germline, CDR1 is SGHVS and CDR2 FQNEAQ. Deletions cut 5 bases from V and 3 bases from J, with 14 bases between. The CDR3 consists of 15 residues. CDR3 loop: CASSASIGVGNTIYF. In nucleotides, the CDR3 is TGTGCCAGCAGCGCTTCGATCGGAGTTGGAAACACCATATATTTT. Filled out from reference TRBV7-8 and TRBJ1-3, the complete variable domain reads GAGVSQSPRYKVAKRGQDVALRCDPISGHVSLFWYQQALGQGPEFLTYFQNEAQLDKSGLPSDRFFAERPEGSVSTLKIQRTQQEDSAVYLCASSASIGVGNTIYFGEGSWLTVV.

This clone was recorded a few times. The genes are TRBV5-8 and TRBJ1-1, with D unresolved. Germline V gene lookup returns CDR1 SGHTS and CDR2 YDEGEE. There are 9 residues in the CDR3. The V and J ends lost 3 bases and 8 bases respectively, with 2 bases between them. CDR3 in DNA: TGTGCCAGCAGCTGGGAAGCTTTCTTT. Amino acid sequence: CASSWEAFF. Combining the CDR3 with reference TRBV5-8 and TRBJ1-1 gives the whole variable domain EAGVTQSPTHLIKTRGQQATLRCSPISGHTSVYWYQQALGLGLQFLLWYDEGEERNRGNFPPRFSGRQFPNYSSELNVNALELEDSALYLCASSWEAFFGQGTRLTVV.

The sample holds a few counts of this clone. The CDR3 DNA sequence: TGCGCCAGCAGCAGGACTAGCGGGGTCACAGATACGCAGTATTTT. This encodes CASSRTSGVTDTQYF. The chain uses TRBV5-1 and TRBJ2-3, with 12 bases fitting TRBD2. The V gene end was trimmed by 4 bases and the J gene end by 2 bases; junction bases not matched to a gene: 2. Germline V CDR1 and CDR2: SGHRS, YFSETQ. This CDR3 has 15 residues.

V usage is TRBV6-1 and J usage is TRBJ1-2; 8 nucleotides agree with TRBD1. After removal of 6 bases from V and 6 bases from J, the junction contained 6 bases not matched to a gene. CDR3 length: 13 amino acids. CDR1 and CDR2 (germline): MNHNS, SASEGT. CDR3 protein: CASSRQGWDGYTF. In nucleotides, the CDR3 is TGTGCCAGCAGCCGACAGGGGTGGGATGGCTACACCTTC.

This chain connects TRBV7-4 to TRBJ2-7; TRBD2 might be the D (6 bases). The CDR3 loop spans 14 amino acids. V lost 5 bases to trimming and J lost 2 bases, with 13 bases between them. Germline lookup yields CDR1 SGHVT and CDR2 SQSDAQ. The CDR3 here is CASSQEGTPYEQYF. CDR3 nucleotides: TGTGCCAGCAGCCAAGAGGGGACTCCCTACGAGCAGTACTTC.

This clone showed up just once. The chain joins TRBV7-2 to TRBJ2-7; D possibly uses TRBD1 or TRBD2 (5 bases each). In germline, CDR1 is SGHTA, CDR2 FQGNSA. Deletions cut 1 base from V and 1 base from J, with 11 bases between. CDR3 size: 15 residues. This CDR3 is CASSLVFGGSYEQYF. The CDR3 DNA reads TGTGCCAGCAGCTTAGTATTTGGGGGTTCCTACGAGCAGTACTTC.

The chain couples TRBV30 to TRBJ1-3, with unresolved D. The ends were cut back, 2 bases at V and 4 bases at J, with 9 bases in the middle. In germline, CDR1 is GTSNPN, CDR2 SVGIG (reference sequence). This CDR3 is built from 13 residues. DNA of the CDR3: TGTGCCTGGAGTTTAACAGTGGGAAACACCATATATTTT. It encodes CAWSLTVGNTIYF.

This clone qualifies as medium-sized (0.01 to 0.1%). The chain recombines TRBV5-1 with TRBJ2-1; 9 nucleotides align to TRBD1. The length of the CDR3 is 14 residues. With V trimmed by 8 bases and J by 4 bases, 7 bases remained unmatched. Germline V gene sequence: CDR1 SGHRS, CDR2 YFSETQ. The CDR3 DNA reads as TGCGCCAGTCGGGACAGGGAAGATTACAATGAGCAGTTCTTC. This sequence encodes CASRDREDYNEQFF.

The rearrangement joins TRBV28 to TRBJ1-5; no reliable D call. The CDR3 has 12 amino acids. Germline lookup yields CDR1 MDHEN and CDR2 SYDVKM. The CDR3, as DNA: TGTGCTGTAGGCAGAGTGAATCAGCCCCAGCATTTT. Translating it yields CAVGRVNQPQHF.

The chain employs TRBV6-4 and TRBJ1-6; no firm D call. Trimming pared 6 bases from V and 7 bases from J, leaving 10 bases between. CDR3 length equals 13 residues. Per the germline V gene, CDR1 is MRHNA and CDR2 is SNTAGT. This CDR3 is CASSATRNSPLHF. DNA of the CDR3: TGTGCCAGCAGCGCCACCCGGAATTCACCCCTCCACTTT.

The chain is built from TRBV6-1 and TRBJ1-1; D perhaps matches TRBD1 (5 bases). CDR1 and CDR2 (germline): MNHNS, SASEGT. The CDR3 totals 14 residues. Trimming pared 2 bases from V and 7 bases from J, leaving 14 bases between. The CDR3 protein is CASSEYGTLGEAFF. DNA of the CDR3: TGTGCCAGCAGTGAATATGGGACTCTGGGTGAAGCTTTCTTT.

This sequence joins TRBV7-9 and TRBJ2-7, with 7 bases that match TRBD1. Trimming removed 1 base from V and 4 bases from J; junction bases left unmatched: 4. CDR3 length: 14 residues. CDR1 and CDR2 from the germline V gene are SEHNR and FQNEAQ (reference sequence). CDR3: CASSLGYRGYEQYF. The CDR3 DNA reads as TGTGCCAGCAGCTTAGGATACAGGGGTTACGAGCAGTACTTC. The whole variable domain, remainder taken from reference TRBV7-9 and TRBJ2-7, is DTGVSQNPRHKITKRGQNVTFRCDPISEHNRLYWYRQTLGQGPEFLTYFQNEAQLEKSRLLSDRFSAERPKGSFSTLEIQRTEQGDSAMYLCASSLGYRGYEQYFGPGTRLTVT.

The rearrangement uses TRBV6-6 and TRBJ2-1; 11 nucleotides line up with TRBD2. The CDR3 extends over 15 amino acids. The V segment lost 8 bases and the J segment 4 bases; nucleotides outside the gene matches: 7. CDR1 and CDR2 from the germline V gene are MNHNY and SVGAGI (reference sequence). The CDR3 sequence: CASGKGLAVYNEQFF. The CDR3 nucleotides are TGTGCCAGCGGGAAGGGACTAGCGGTTTACAATGAGCAGTTCTTC.

CDR3 coding DNA: TGTGCCAGCAGTGTCCCGGGACAGGGTGGCAACGTCCTGACTTTC. Its translation: CASSVPGQGGNVLTF. The chain carries TRBV2 and TRBJ2-6, with TRBD1 identical over 9 bases. The CDR3 runs to 15 residues. Germline lookup yields CDR1 SNHLY and CDR2 FYNNEI. Germline trimming cut 4 bases from V and 9 bases from J; bases unmatched to any gene: 7.

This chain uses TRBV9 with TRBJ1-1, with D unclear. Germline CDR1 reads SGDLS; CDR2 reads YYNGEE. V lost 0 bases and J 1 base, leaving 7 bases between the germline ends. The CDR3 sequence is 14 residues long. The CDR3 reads CASSVVPGNTEAFF. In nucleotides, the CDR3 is TGTGCCAGCAGCGTAGTTCCCGGGAACACTGAAGCTTTCTTT.

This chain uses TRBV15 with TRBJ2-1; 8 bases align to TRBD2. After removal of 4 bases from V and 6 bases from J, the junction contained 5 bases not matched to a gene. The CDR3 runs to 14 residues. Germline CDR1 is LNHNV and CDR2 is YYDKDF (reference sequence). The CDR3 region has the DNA TGTGCCACCAGCATCGGGGGGGCCGGCAATGAGCAGTTCTTC. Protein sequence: CATSIGGAGNEQFF.

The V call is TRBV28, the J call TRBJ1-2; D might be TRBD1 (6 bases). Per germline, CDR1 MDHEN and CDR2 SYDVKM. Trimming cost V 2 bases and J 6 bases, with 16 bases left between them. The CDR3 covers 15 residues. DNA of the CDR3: TGTGCCAGCAGTTTAACCACGACAGGAGGCAATGGCTACACCTTC. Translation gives CASSLTTTGGNGYTF.

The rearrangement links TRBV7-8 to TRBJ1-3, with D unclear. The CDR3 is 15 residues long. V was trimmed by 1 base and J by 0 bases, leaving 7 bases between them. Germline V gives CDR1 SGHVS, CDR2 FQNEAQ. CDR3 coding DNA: TGTGCCAGCAGCTTAGTTTTGAGCTCTGGAAACACCATATATTTT. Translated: CASSLVLSSGNTIYF. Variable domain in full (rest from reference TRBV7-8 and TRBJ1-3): GAGVSQSPRYKVAKRGQDVALRCDPISGHVSLFWYQQALGQGPEFLTYFQNEAQLDKSGLPSDRFFAERPEGSVSTLKIQRTQQEDSAVYLCASSLVLSSGNTIYFGEGSWLTVV.

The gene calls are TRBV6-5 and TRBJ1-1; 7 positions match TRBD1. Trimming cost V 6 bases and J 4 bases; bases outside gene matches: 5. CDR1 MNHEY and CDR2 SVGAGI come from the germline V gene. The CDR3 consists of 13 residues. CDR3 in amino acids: CASSRGMSTEAFF. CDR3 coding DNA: TGTGCCAGCAGCAGGGGGATGAGCACTGAAGCTTTCTTT.